This is a list of T cell receptor beta chains from one sample in a study of blood T cell repertoires in COVID-19. TCRdb keeps only in-frame clones here, not all; method: immunoSEQ multiplex PCR. The repertoire consists of 85,000 to 110,000 clones, with 89% occurring once and the leading ten covering around 3.4%. What was sequenced was peripheral blood. The receptors were sampled from a woman in her sixties or seventies with acute or convalescent COVID-19. Each CDR3 is given with its conserved first and last residue. Fields, in order: clone size, D gene, J gene, V gene, CDR3 protein, CDR3 DNA. D genes are given only for firm matches. Only some rows state a clone size, as once, few, many or a class for expanded clones.

clone_size: -; d_call: -; j_call: TRBJ1-5; v_call: TRBV4-2; cdr3_aa: CASSQVMDMDQPQHF; cdr3_nt: TGTGCCAGCAGCCAAGTAATGGACATGGATCAGCCCCAGCATTTT
clone_size: -; d_call: TRBD2; j_call: TRBJ2-5; v_call: TRBV9; cdr3_aa: CASSVRGLAGSETQYF; cdr3_nt: TGTGCCAGCAGCGTGAGGGGACTAGCGGGATCAGAGACCCAGTACTTC
clone_size: -; d_call: -; j_call: TRBJ2-7; v_call: TRBV18; cdr3_aa: CASSPPLAYEQYF; cdr3_nt: TGTGCCAGCTCACCGCCCCTAGCCTACGAGCAGTACTTC
clone_size: -; d_call: -; j_call: TRBJ2-1; v_call: TRBV6-4; cdr3_aa: CASSDPSACSYNEQFF; cdr3_nt: TGTGCCAGCAGTGACCCTAGCGCTTGCTCCTACAATGAGCAGTTCTTC
clone_size: -; d_call: -; j_call: TRBJ1-1; v_call: TRBV19; cdr3_aa: CASSPGATGGNTEAFF; cdr3_nt: TGTGCCAGTAGCCCAGGGGCGACGGGTGGAAACACTGAAGCTTTCTTT
clone_size: -; d_call: TRBD2; j_call: TRBJ2-2; v_call: TRBV5-4; cdr3_aa: CASSPGTSGKHNTGELFF; cdr3_nt: TGTGCCAGCAGCCCCGGGACTAGCGGGAAACATAACACCGGGGAGCTGTTTTTT
clone_size: -; d_call: -; j_call: TRBJ2-3; v_call: TRBV7-3; cdr3_aa: CASSTSRGTDTQYF; cdr3_nt: TGTGCCAGCAGCACCTCACGGGGCACAGATACGCAGTATTTT
clone_size: once; d_call: TRBD2; j_call: TRBJ2-3; v_call: TRBV10-3; cdr3_aa: CAISWERDDTDTQYF; cdr3_nt: TGTGCCATCAGTTGGGAGCGGGACGACACAGATACGCAGTATTTT
clone_size: -; d_call: -; j_call: TRBJ1-2; v_call: TRBV20-1; cdr3_aa: CSWPHYGYTF; cdr3_nt: TGCAGTTGGCCTCACTATGGCTACACCTTC
clone_size: -; d_call: TRBD1; j_call: TRBJ1-3; v_call: TRBV7-3; cdr3_aa: CASSAGTGSGNTIYF; cdr3_nt: TGTGCCAGCAGCGCCGGGACAGGGTCTGGAAACACCATATATTTT
clone_size: -; d_call: -; j_call: TRBJ1-5; v_call: TRBV19; cdr3_aa: CASRRRGSSGEWSNQPQHF; cdr3_nt: TGTGCCTCCCGCCGTCGAGGAAGCTCGGGGGAATGGAGCAATCAGCCCCAGCATTTT
clone_size: -; d_call: -; j_call: TRBJ2-1; v_call: TRBV5-6; cdr3_aa: CASSLRGYEQFF; cdr3_nt: TGTGCCAGCAGCTTGAGAGGGTATGAGCAGTTCTTC
clone_size: once; d_call: -; j_call: TRBJ1-5; v_call: TRBV2; cdr3_aa: CASSESGRGFQPQHF; cdr3_nt: TGTGCCAGCAGTGAGTCGGGTCGGGGTTTTCAGCCCCAGCATTTT
clone_size: -; d_call: -; j_call: TRBJ2-3; v_call: TRBV6-5; cdr3_aa: CASSYGGGLTDTQYF; cdr3_nt: TGTGCCAGCAGTTACGGGGGGGGGCTCACAGATACGCAGTATTTT
clone_size: -; d_call: TRBD1; j_call: TRBJ1-2; v_call: TRBV7-2; cdr3_aa: CASSFAGTGDGYTF; cdr3_nt: TGTGCCAGCAGCTTCGCCGGGACAGGGGATGGCTACACCTTC
clone_size: -; d_call: -; j_call: TRBJ2-5; v_call: TRBV7-9; cdr3_aa: CASSLNSGYQETQYF; cdr3_nt: TGTGCCAGCAGCTTAAATTCCGGGTACCAAGAGACCCAGTACTTC
clone_size: -; d_call: -; j_call: TRBJ2-7; v_call: TRBV19; cdr3_aa: CASSIRETYEQYF; cdr3_nt: TGTGCCAGTAGTATACGGGAGACCTACGAGCAGTACTTC
clone_size: -; d_call: TRBD1; j_call: TRBJ1-4; v_call: TRBV19; cdr3_aa: CASSILRQGANEKLFF; cdr3_nt: TGTGCCAGTAGTATCTTACGACAGGGGGCGAATGAAAAACTGTTTTTT
clone_size: once; d_call: -; j_call: TRBJ2-1; v_call: TRBV9; cdr3_aa: CASSVGGAAYNEQFF; cdr3_nt: TGTGCCAGCAGCGTAGGTGGGGCGGCCTACAATGAGCAGTTCTTC
clone_size: -; d_call: -; j_call: TRBJ1-6; v_call: TRBV27; cdr3_aa: CASSLSRSGGGGSPLHF; cdr3_nt: TGTGCCAGCAGTTTATCGCGAAGTGGGGGAGGTGGATCACCCCTCCACTTT
clone_size: -; d_call: -; j_call: TRBJ2-1; v_call: TRBV7-9; cdr3_aa: CASILGAGNEQFF; cdr3_nt: TGTGCCAGCATCCTTGGGGCGGGGAATGAGCAGTTCTTC
clone_size: -; d_call: TRBD2; j_call: TRBJ2-1; v_call: TRBV18; cdr3_aa: CASSPLTSGYNEQFF; cdr3_nt: TGTGCCAGCTCACCACTAACTAGCGGTTACAATGAGCAGTTCTTC
clone_size: -; d_call: -; j_call: TRBJ2-1; v_call: TRBV11-3; cdr3_aa: CASTPAQGYEQFF; cdr3_nt: TGTGCCAGCACCCCCGCCCAGGGTTATGAGCAGTTCTTC
clone_size: -; d_call: -; j_call: TRBJ1-2; v_call: TRBV29-1; cdr3_aa: CSVEDLFNGYTF; cdr3_nt: TGCAGCGTTGAAGATCTATTTAATGGCTACACCTTC
clone_size: -; d_call: -; j_call: TRBJ2-3; v_call: TRBV19; cdr3_aa: CASSIGLLSTDTQYF; cdr3_nt: TGTGCCAGTAGTATTGGACTCCTTAGCACAGATACGCAGTATTTT
clone_size: -; d_call: -; j_call: TRBJ1-3; v_call: TRBV9; cdr3_aa: CASSVATGNGNTIYF; cdr3_nt: TGTGCCAGCAGCGTAGCTACAGGGAATGGAAACACCATATATTTT
clone_size: -; d_call: -; j_call: TRBJ1-5; v_call: TRBV6-5; cdr3_aa: CASSYSYRVGDQPQHF; cdr3_nt: TGTGCCAGCAGTTACTCGTACAGGGTAGGTGATCAGCCCCAGCATTTT
clone_size: -; d_call: -; j_call: TRBJ2-5; v_call: TRBV5-4; cdr3_aa: CASSLGGATETQYF; cdr3_nt: TGTGCCAGCAGCTTGGGGGGCGCGACGGAGACCCAGTACTTC
clone_size: -; d_call: -; j_call: TRBJ2-1; v_call: TRBV4-2; cdr3_aa: CASSQAAVSYNEQFF; cdr3_nt: TGTGCCAGCAGCCAAGCTGCGGTCTCCTACAATGAGCAGTTCTTC
clone_size: -; d_call: TRBD2; j_call: TRBJ2-7; v_call: TRBV5-1; cdr3_aa: CASSPLSGTRYEQYF; cdr3_nt: TGCGCCAGCAGCCCTCTTAGCGGGACCCGATACGAGCAGTACTTC
clone_size: -; d_call: TRBD1; j_call: TRBJ1-1; v_call: TRBV24-1; cdr3_aa: CATSDGTGFGTEAFF; cdr3_nt: TGTGCCACCAGTGACGGGACAGGGTTCGGCACTGAAGCTTTCTTT